Following are 26 T cell receptor beta chains from one sample sequenced in a study of T cells after yellow fever vaccination. TCRdb independently ran MiXCR on the 5' RACE reads; one entry per CDR3 protein. The data show a few hundred thousand distinct CDR3 sequences, 3.2% seen once. The sample was CD4+ T cells sorted from PBMCs, taken 10 days after the yellow fever booster vaccination. Every receptor here comes from a young man who received the YFV17D yellow fever vaccine.

This clonotype was seen at least ten times. The chain joins TRBV6-2 or TRBV6-3 to TRBJ2-5, with D unresolved. The CDR3 covers 12 residues. The germline V gene has CDR1 MNHEY and CDR2 SVGEGT. Trimming removed 1 base at V and 4 bases at J, with 4 bases between. In DNA form, the CDR3 reads TGTGCCAGCAGTTACTTTGGAGAGACCCAGTACTTC. As protein: CASSYFGETQYF.

This clonotype appeared many times. The V gene is TRBV24-1, the J gene TRBJ2-5; D is undetermined. V lost 3 bases and J 4 bases, leaving 8 bases between the germline ends. The germline CDR1 and CDR2 sequences are KGHDR and SFDVKD. The CDR3 extends over 13 amino acids. The CDR3 sequence: CATSDPRAETQYF. Written as DNA, the CDR3 is TGTGCCACCAGTGATCCCCGCGCAGAGACCCAGTACTTC.

In its sample, this clonotype was seen many times. The chain carries TRBV11-2 and TRBJ2-5, with D possibly being TRBD1 or TRBD2 (5 bases each). The V gene lost 5 bases and the J gene lost 5 bases, with 18 bases spanning the gap. Germline lookup yields CDR1 SGHAT and CDR2 FQNNGV. The CDR3 consists of 15 residues. As DNA, the CDR3 is TGTGCCAGCAGCCCCGGGGCATCAGGCCGGGAGACCCAGTACTTC. Translation: CASSPGASGRETQYF.

This clonotype was detected ten times or more. This rearrangement joins TRBV7-9 to TRBJ1-1; maybe TRBD1 (5 bases). Germline V CDR1 and CDR2: SEHNR, FQNEAQ (reference sequence). The V and J ends lost 6 bases and 6 bases respectively, with 14 bases between them. This CDR3 comprises 13 residues. The CDR3 here is CASSWQGDAEAFF. CDR3 in DNA: TGTGCCAGCAGTTGGCAGGGCGACGCTGAAGCTTTCTTT. Full variable domain (missing parts from reference TRBV7-9 and TRBJ1-1): DTGVSQNPRHKITKRGQNVTFRCDPISEHNRLYWYRQTLGQGPEFLTYFQNEAQLEKSRLLSDRFSAERPKGSFSTLEIQRTEQGDSAMYLCASSWQGDAEAFFGQGTRLTVV.

V is TRBV7-8 and J is TRBJ1-3; D not resolved. Germline V lookup: CDR1 SGHVS, CDR2 FQNEAQ. Trimming removed 3 bases at V and 3 bases at J, with 6 bases between. The CDR3 is made up of 13 amino acids. The CDR3 here is CASSFLDGNTIYF. The CDR3 DNA is TGTGCCAGCAGCTTTTTAGATGGAAACACCATATATTTT.

This clonotype was seen ten or more times. V usage is TRBV5-1 and J usage is TRBJ2-3; 12 bases fit TRBD1. Germline V gene lookup returns CDR1 SGHRS and CDR2 YFSETQ. This CDR3 is 15 amino acids long. J was trimmed by 5 bases and V by 4 bases; bases with no gene match: 5. Written as DNA, the CDR3 is TGCGCCAGCAGCGGGGGACAGGGGGCCGGAGATACGCAGTATTTT. It codes for CASSGGQGAGDTQYF.

This clonotype was seen only a few times. The V and J genes are TRBV18 and TRBJ2-1, with a weak D call TRBD1 (5 bases). V lost 3 bases and J 0 bases, leaving 15 bases between the germline ends. CDR1 is KGHSH, CDR2 LQKENI, per germline. CDR3 length: 17 residues. The CDR3 region has the DNA TGTGCCAGCTCACCCTACAGGAGCCAGAGCTCCTACAATGAGCAGTTCTTC. Translating gives CASSPYRSQSSYNEQFF.

There are many counts of this clonotype. The CDR3 nucleotides read TGTGCCACAGGGGGCCCCACCGGGGAGCTGTTTTTT. Translating gives CATGGPTGELFF. The chain joins TRBV24-1 to TRBJ2-2, with 7 bases aligning to TRBD1. Germline V CDR1 and CDR2: KGHDR, SFDVKD. After removal of 10 bases from V and 4 bases from J, the junction contained 2 bases not matched to a gene. The CDR3 length is 12 residues.

In its sample, this clonotype was seen many times. The V gene is TRBV5-1, the J gene TRBJ2-7; D is unresolved. The length of the CDR3 is 14 residues. Trimming cost V 0 bases and J 0 bases, with 7 bases left between them. Germline V gene data show CDR1 as SGHRS and CDR2 as YFSETQ. In nucleotides, the CDR3 is TGCGCCAGCAGCTTGGATCCGAGCTCCTACGAGCAGTACGTC. Protein product: CASSLDPSSYEQYV.

This chain joins TRBV7-2 and TRBJ1-5; 10 nucleotides agree with TRBD1. The V gene end was trimmed by 5 bases and the J gene end by 3 bases; junction bases not matched to a gene: 7. The CDR3 sequence is 16 residues long. Germline-derived CDR1 and CDR2 are SGHTA and FQGNSA. This chain's CDR3 is CASSPAGTGVNQPQHF. The CDR3 nucleotides read TGTGCCAGCAGCCCCGCCGGGACAGGGGTCAATCAGCCCCAGCATTTT. The full variable domain, rest sourced from reference TRBV7-2 and TRBJ1-5, is GAGVSQSPSNKVTEKGKDVELRCDPISGHTALYWYRQSLGQGLEFLIYFQGNSAPDKSGLPSDRFSAERTGGSVSTLTIQRTQQEDSAVYLCASSPAGTGVNQPQHFGDGTRLSIL.

The chain recombines TRBV29-1 with TRBJ1-1; D is possibly TRBD1 (6 bases). Trimming took 4 bases from V and 3 from J, leaving 15 bases between them. Germline V lookup: CDR1 SQVTM, CDR2 ANQGSEA. The CDR3 covers 14 residues. The CDR3 loop reads CSVGGGRGDTEAFF. The CDR3 DNA is TGCAGCGTTGGAGGAGGGAGGGGGGACACTGAAGCTTTCTTT.

This clonotype came up a few times. The J gene is TRBJ1-4, the V gene TRBV7-2, with 8 bases matching TRBD1. J was trimmed by 7 bases and V by 5 bases; bases with no gene match: 12. CDR1 is SGHTA, CDR2 FQGNSA, per germline. The CDR3 is 16 residues long. Here the CDR3 reads CASSRRTGSPGEKLFF. The CDR3 nucleotides read TGTGCCAGCAGCCGTCGGACAGGGAGTCCGGGTGAAAAACTGTTTTTT. Variable domain in full (rest from reference TRBV7-2 and TRBJ1-4): GAGVSQSPSNKVTEKGKDVELRCDPISGHTALYWYRQSLGQGLEFLIYFQGNSAPDKSGLPSDRFSAERTGGSVSTLTIQRTQQEDSAVYLCASSRRTGSPGEKLFFGSGTQLSVL.

This clonotype came up many times. The rearrangement links TRBV19 to TRBJ1-6; D unclear. V lost 5 bases and J lost 8, with 13 bases in between. The CDR3 runs 14 residues. Per germline, CDR1 LNHDA and CDR2 SQIVND (reference sequence). The CDR3 is CASSRRAAYSPLHF. The CDR3 DNA reads TGTGCCAGTAGTCGCCGGGCAGCGTATTCACCCCTCCACTTT.

The chain links TRBV4-2 to TRBJ1-1; a weak D match, TRBD1 (5 bases). The CDR3 covers 15 residues. V was clipped by 1 base and J by 5 bases, with 14 bases between them. The germline V gene encodes CDR1 LGHNA and CDR2 YNFKEQ. CDR3: CASSQGSGGATEAFF. CDR3 in DNA: TGTGCCAGCAGCCAAGGGTCCGGGGGTGCGACTGAAGCTTTCTTT.

This clonotype was found many times. The rearrangement joins TRBV7-8 to TRBJ2-7; possibly TRBD1 for D (6 bases). The ends were cut back, 5 bases at V and 3 bases at J, with 14 bases in the middle. The germline V gene encodes CDR1 SGHVS and CDR2 FQNEAQ. The CDR3 spans 14 residues. The CDR3 reads CASSKGTTRYEQYF. DNA of the CDR3: TGTGCCAGCAGCAAAGGGACAACTCGCTACGAGCAGTACTTC.

This clonotype was counted between two and nine times. The V call is TRBV5-1, the J call TRBJ2-7; D is tentatively TRBD1 or TRBD2 (5 bases each). Trimming stripped 1 base from V and 3 bases from J, with 11 bases between. Germline CDR1 is SGHRS and CDR2 is YFSETQ. The CDR3 has 14 amino acids. The CDR3 DNA sequence: TGCGCCAGCAGCTTGAGGGACGACAACTACGAGCAGTACTTC. This encodes CASSLRDDNYEQYF.

This clonotype was observed at least ten times. J is TRBJ2-2 and V is TRBV6-5, with a weak D call TRBD1 (6 bases). V gave up 4 bases and J gave up 6 bases, with 9 bases separating them. Germline assignment: CDR1 MNHEY and CDR2 SVGAGI. CDR3 length equals 13 residues. The CDR3 sequence: CASSSQGSGELFF. CDR3 in DNA: TGTGCCAGCAGTTCTCAGGGGTCCGGGGAGCTGTTTTTT.

The table lists this clonotype with many counts. CDR3 sequence reads: CASSYLGTDTEAFF. In nucleotides, the CDR3 is TGTGCCAGCAGTTACCTCGGGACGGACACTGAAGCTTTCTTT. This rearrangement joins TRBV6-2 or TRBV6-3 to TRBJ1-1; weak D call: TRBD1 (5 bases). Germline V gene lookup returns CDR1 MNHEY and CDR2 SVGEGT. Trimming cost V 2 bases and J 3 bases, with 10 bases left between them. The length of the CDR3 is 14 residues.

This clonotype was seen ten or more times. V and J are TRBV2 and TRBJ2-5; 7 bases agree with TRBD2. The germline CDR1 and CDR2 sequences are SNHLY and FYNNEI. This CDR3 region has 15 residues. V lost 8 bases and J lost 4; bases outside the gene matches: 13. The CDR3 DNA follows: TGTGCCAGCTCGGGCAAGGCGGGGGATAGAGAGACCCAGTACTTC. Residues: CASSGKAGDRETQYF.

This clonotype occurred a few times. The rearrangement uses TRBV19 and TRBJ1-5, with D possibly being TRBD1 (6 bases). The CDR3 is 14 amino acids. CDR1 and CDR2 from the germline V gene are LNHDA and SQIVND (reference sequence). V was cut by 4 bases and J by 7 bases, with 14 bases left in between. The CDR3, as DNA: TGTGCCAGTAGTACAACGACAGGCCGCCAGCCCCAGCATTTT. Its protein product is CASSTTTGRQPQHF.

This clonotype was observed at least ten times. The chain has TRBV20-1 and TRBJ2-5; 9 bases are a match to TRBD2. Germline lookup yields CDR1 DFQATT and CDR2 SNEGSKA (reference sequence). V shed 1 base and J 5 bases; nucleotides not matched to a gene: 5. CDR3 length equals 14 residues. The CDR3 DNA is TGCAGTGCTAGAGGGGGCCTAGCGGGGGAGACCCAGTACTTC. This translates into CSARGGLAGETQYF.

Only a few counts were recorded for this clonotype. The V and J genes are TRBV12-3 or TRBV12-4 and TRBJ2-1; 8 bases map to TRBD2. The CDR3 length is 16 residues. The V and J ends lost 2 bases and 6 bases, in that order; junction bases with no gene match: 9. The CDR3 here is CASSLFRRGVGNEQFF. Written as DNA, the CDR3 is TGTGCCAGCAGTTTATTCCGGCGGGGGGTGGGCAATGAGCAGTTCTTC.

This clonotype was counted ten times or more. This rearrangement joins TRBV18 to TRBJ1-1; D unresolved. V gave up 3 bases and J gave up 2 bases, with 16 bases separating them. CDR1 KGHSH and CDR2 LQKENI come from the germline V gene. The CDR3 is made up of 16 amino acids. The CDR3 protein is CASSPRVSRRNTEAFF. DNA of the CDR3: TGTGCCAGCTCACCGAGAGTAAGTAGGAGAAACACTGAAGCTTTCTTT.

There are a few counts of this clonotype. The chain has TRBV5-1 and TRBJ2-7, with D possibly matching TRBD1 (5 bases). The CDR3 covers 14 residues. The germline V gene encodes CDR1 SGHRS and CDR2 YFSETQ. Trimming took off 4 bases at V and 6 bases at J, with 17 bases between the two ends. CDR3: CASSQGDSWSEQYF. In DNA form, the CDR3 reads TGCGCCAGCAGCCAAGGTGACAGTTGGTCCGAGCAGTACTTC.

The chain links TRBV14 to TRBJ2-3, with unresolved D. CDR1 is SGHDN, CDR2 FVKESK, per germline. The CDR3 consists of 14 residues. V shed 4 bases and J shed 0 bases, with 8 bases lying between them. The CDR3 is CASSRSWSTDTQYF. The CDR3 region has the DNA TGTGCCAGCAGCCGGAGCTGGAGCACAGATACGCAGTATTTT.

This chain links TRBV7-9 with TRBJ1-2; 7 bases align to TRBD1. The CDR3 has 15 residues. Germline V gene lookup returns CDR1 SEHNR and CDR2 FQNEAQ (reference sequence). V lost 5 bases, J lost 1 base, and 7 bases stayed unmatched. This CDR3 reads CASSPGGDSNYGYTF. For the CDR3, the DNA is TGTGCCAGCAGCCCCGGTGGGGACAGTAACTATGGCTACACCTTC.